This is a list of T cell receptor beta chains from one sample in a study of cytomegalovirus exposure and HLA in healthy donors. Data came from immunoSEQ multiplex PCR; TCRdb stores just in-frame clones and leaves some out. Of over 130,000 clones in the sample, just over 65% are singletons; the top ten hold 6.5%. Sequencing used PBMCs. The source is a woman aged 55-69 years in good health and CMV-seronegative. Each CDR3 is given with its conserved first and last residue. A D gene is named only where the DNA matches it firmly. The size field is filled for only some rows; it gives once, few, many or a size class.

cdr3_aa cdr3_nt j_call v_call clone_size d_call
CASSGGRVGETQYF TGTGCCAGCAGTGGCGGCAGGGTGGGGGAGACCCAGTACTTC TRBJ2-5 TRBV6-1 once NA
CASSPGTGYTF TGTGCCAGCAGCCCCGGGACAGGCTACACCTTC TRBJ1-2 TRBV5-4 NA NA
CASSILAGGSTDTQYF TGTGCCAGCAGCATATTAGCGGGGGGGAGCACAGATACGCAGTATTTT TRBJ2-3 TRBV7-9 few TRBD2
CASSLAAGQSGYTF TGTGCCAGCAGCTTAGCCGCGGGACAGTCTGGCTACACCTTC TRBJ1-2 TRBV7-9 NA TRBD1
CASSDRQGNYGYTF TGTGCCAGCAGTGACAGACAGGGTAACTATGGCTACACCTTC TRBJ1-2 TRBV6-1 few TRBD1
CASSPKGALGYGYTF TGTGCCAGCAGTCCCAAGGGGGCTCTAGGCTATGGCTACACCTTC TRBJ1-2 TRBV6-1 NA TRBD1
CASSLGLAGADTQYF TGTGCCAGCAGCTTAGGGCTAGCGGGTGCAGATACGCAGTATTTT TRBJ2-3 TRBV7-3 NA TRBD2
CASSLGGGWGYGYTF TGTGCCAGCAGTTTGGGAGGGGGGTGGGGCTATGGCTACACCTTC TRBJ1-2 TRBV27 NA NA
CSVLLGPGGYTDTQYF TGCAGCGTCCTCCTGGGACCGGGAGGGTACACAGATACGCAGTATTTT TRBJ2-3 TRBV29-1 once TRBD2
CASSVAPGQGYEQYF TGTGCCAGCAGCGTAGCTCCAGGACAGGGCTACGAGCAGTACTTC TRBJ2-7 TRBV9 few TRBD1
CASSYQTGTSGGARQFF TGCGCCAGCAGCTACCAAACCGGGACTAGCGGGGGGGCCAGGCAGTTCTTC TRBJ2-1 TRBV4-3 NA TRBD2